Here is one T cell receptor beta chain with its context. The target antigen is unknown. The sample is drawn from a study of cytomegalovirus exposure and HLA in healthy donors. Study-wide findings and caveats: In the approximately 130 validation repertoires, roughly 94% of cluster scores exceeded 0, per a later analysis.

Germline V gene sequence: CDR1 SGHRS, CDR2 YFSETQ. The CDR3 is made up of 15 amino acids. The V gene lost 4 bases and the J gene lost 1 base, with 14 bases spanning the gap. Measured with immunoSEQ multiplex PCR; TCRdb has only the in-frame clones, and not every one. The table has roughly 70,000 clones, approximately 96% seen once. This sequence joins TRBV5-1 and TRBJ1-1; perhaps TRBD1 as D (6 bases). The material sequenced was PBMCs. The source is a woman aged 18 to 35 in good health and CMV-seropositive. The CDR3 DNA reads TGCGCCAGCAGCCCGGACCGGACAGAGAACACTGAAGCTTTCTTT. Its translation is CASSPDRTENTEAFF. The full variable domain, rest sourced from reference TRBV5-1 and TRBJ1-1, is KAGVTQTPRYLIKTRGQQVTLSCSPISGHRSVSWYQQTPGQGLQFLFEYFSETQRNKGNFPGRFSGRQFSNSRSEMNVSTLELGDSALYLCASSPDRTENTEAFFGQGTRLTVV.